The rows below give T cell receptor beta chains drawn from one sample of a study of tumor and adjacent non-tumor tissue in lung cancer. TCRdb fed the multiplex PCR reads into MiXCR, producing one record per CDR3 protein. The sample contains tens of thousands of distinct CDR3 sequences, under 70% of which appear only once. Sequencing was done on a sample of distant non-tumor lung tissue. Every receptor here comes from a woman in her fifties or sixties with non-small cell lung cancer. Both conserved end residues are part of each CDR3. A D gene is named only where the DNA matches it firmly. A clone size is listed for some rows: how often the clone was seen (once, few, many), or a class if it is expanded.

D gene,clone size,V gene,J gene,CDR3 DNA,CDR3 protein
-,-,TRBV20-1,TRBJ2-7,TGCAGTGCTAGCCGAGAAGGCACAGGCTACGGGAAGTACTTC,CSASREGTGYGKYF
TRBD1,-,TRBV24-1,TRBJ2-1,TGTGCCACCAGTGATTTAGGGACAGGGGGAAGGAATGAGCAGTTCTTC,CATSDLGTGGRNEQFF
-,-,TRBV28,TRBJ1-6,TGTGCCAGCAATCCCGGGCCAGGACTTTATAATTCACCCCTCCACTTT,CASNPGPGLYNSPLHF
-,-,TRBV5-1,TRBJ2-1,TGCACCAGCAGCTTGGTCTCTAGCGAGACCTACAATGAGCAGTTCTTC,CTSSLVSSETYNEQFF
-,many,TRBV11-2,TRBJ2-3,TGTGCCAGCAGCTTAGCGGGTGAAACAGATACGCAGTATTTT,CASSLAGETDTQYF
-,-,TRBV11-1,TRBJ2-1,TGTGCCAGCAGCTTGAAGCCCCGGGGCAATGAGAAGTTCTTC,CASSLKPRGNEKFF
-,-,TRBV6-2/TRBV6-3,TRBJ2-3,TGTGTCAGCAGTTATGGTGGCAGTTCTAGCACAGATACGCAGTATTTT,CVSSYGGSSSTDTQYF
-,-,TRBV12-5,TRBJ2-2,TGTGTTAGTGCCCCGTCCGGGGCGAACACCGGGGAGCTGTTTTTT,CVSAPSGANTGELFF
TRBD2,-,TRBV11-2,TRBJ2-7,TGTGTCAGCAGCTTAGCCCCGTTAGCGGGAAGTAACTCCTACGAGGAGTACTTC,CVSSLAPLAGSNSYEEYF
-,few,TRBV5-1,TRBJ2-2,TGCGCCAGCAGCCCCAGACAGAGTCCCGGGGAGCTGTTTTTT,CASSPRQSPGELFF
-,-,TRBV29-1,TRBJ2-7,TGCAGCGTTGTACGCAGACATTACGAGCAGTACTTC,CSVVRRHYEQYF
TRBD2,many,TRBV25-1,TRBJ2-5,TGTGCCAGCAGTGAAGAGGGACTAGCGGGATGGGAGACCCAGTACTTC,CASSEEGLAGWETQYF
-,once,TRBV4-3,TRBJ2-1,TGCACCAGCAGCCGAAAGCCTGTGGGTCCGAGATCACAGAGCCAGCGAGGCAATGAGCAGTTCTTC,CTSSRKPVGPRSQSQRGNEQFF
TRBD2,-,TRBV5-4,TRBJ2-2,TGTGCCAGCAGCTTTGGACTAGCTGGAGCCGTTGGGGGGGCCGGGGAGCTGTTTTTT,CASSFGLAGAVGGAGELFF
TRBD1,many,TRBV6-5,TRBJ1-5,TGTGCCAGCAGTCCCAGGACAGGGCTGAATCAGCCCCAGCATTTT,CASSPRTGLNQPQHF
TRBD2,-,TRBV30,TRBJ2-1,TGTGTCTGGAGTGTACATAGCGGGAGAACTAACTCCTACAATGAGCAGTTCTTC,CVWSVHSGRTNSYNEQFF
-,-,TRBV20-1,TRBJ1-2,-,CSARDYRTGGAVLYGCTF
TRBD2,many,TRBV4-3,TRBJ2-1,TGCGCCAGCAGCCAAGATAAGTTAGCGGGAGTTCGAAATGAGCAGTTCTTC,CASSQDKLAGVRNEQFF
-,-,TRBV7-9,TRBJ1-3,TGTGCCAGCAACACCGACCGGGCCCAGGGTGGAAACACCATATATTTT,CASNTDRAQGGNTIYF
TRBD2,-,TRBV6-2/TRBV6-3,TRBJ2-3,TGTGTCAGCAGTTATGCGGAGCGGGAGGCGACAAATACGCAGTATTTT,CVSSYAEREATNTQYF
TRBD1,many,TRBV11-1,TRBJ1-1,TGTGCCAGCGAGTCCCGGGACAGGGTAACTGAAGCTTTCTTT,CASESRDRVTEAFF
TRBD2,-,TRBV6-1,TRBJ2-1,TGTGCCAGCAGTGAAGTTTGGGTCGGGGGGGATAATGAGCAGTTCTTC,CASSEVWVGGDNEQFF
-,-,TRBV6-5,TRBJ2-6,TGTGCCAGCAGTAGACAGAGCTCTGGTGTCAACGTCCTGACTTTC,CASSRQSSGVNVLTF
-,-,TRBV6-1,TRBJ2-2,TGTGTCAGCATCCCGAAGGGGGGGATTAACACCGGGGAGCTGTCTTTT,CVSIPKGGINTGELSF
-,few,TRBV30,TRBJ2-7,TGTGCCTGGAGTAGAGGTGGGATCAGCTACGAGCAGTACTTC,CAWSRGGISYEQYF
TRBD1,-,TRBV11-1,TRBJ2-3,TGTGCCAGCAGACTGACAGGGATGGATACGCAGTATTTC,CASRLTGMDTQYF
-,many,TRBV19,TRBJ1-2,TGTGCCAGTACCACCGGCGGAGGGGAATACTATGGCTACACCTTC,CASTTGGGEYYGYTF
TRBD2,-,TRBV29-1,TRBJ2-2,TGCAGCATCGTTCTCCTGGCGGGAGGGGTCGGGGAGCTGTTTTTT,CSIVLLAGGVGELFF
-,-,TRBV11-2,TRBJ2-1,TGTGCCAGCAGCTTCAAGGGGCGTGGGCATAATGATGAGCAGTTCTTC,CASSFKGRGHNDEQFF
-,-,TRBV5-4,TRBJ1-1,TGTGCCAGCGGTTCAGGAGTCGAAACTTTCTTT,CASGSGVETFF
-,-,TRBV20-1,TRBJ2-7,TGCAGTGCTAGGCCCCTTGCCCAGGAGCTCTCCGGGCAGTACTTC,CSARPLAQELSGQYF
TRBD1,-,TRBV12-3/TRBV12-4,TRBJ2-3,TGTGTCAGCAGTTTTAAGGGGACAGGGGGCACAGATACGCAGTATTTT,CVSSFKGTGGTDTQYF
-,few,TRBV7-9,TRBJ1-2,TGTGCCAGCAGGGCCCGCGGAGGGGGAGGCTACACCTTC,CASRARGGGGYTF
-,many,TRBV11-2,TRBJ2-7,TGTGCCAGCAGCATTTTCCAGAGCTACGAGCAGTACTTC,CASSIFQSYEQYF
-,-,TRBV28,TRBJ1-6,TGTGCCAGCAGACGTAACAGTTCACCCCTCCACTTT,CASRRNSSPLHF
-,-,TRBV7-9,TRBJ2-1,TGTGCCAGCAGCTTTGGTGAGCAGTTCTTC,CASSFGEQFF
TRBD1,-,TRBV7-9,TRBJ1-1,TGTGCCAGTAGCACCGGGACAGATGACACTGAAGCTTTCTTT,CASSTGTDDTEAFF
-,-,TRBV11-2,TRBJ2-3,TGTAGCAGCAGCTTAGGACAGTTCACAGATACGCAGTATTTT,CSSSLGQFTDTQYF
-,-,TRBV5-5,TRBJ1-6,TGTGCCAGCAGCTTGTTCAAACAGCTTAATCCACCCCTCCACTTT,CASSLFKQLNPPLHF